The subject of this entry is one T cell receptor (beta chain). The antigen is not known. The data are from a study of cytomegalovirus exposure and HLA in healthy donors. Study details: Clustering assigned around 77% of the approximately 400 genotyped donors to the Caucasian-associated ancestry cluster. Study-level points and caveats: The investigators catalogued 164 TCR beta chains as cytomegalovirus-associated.

This CDR3 has 14 residues. CDR1 is PRHDT and CDR2 is FYEKMQ in the germline V gene (reference sequence). Between the trimmed V and J ends, which lost 3 bases and 10 bases, there was a span of 16 bases. The PCR made use of 60 Vbeta and 13 Jbeta primers. Data came from immunoSEQ multiplex PCR; TCRdb stores just in-frame clones and leaves some out. Of some 190,000 clones in the sample, roughly 80% were seen once. J is TRBJ2-1 and V is TRBV13; possible D gene TRBD1, 6 bases. Source material: PBMCs. The receptor was derived from a male donor in good health and CMV-seronegative. CDR3: CASSFWTATREQFF. The DNA of the CDR3 is TGTGCCAGCAGCTTTTGGACAGCAACGAGGGAGCAGTTCTTC.